This TCR beta chain appears in the sequencing data of a study of blood T cell repertoires in COVID-19. How the authors handled the data: Amplifying reference gene primers gave estimates of nucleated cell counts. The table came from immunoSEQ multiplex PCR; TCRdb's copy has only in-frame clones and leaves some out. That table furnishes V, J and clone size, whereas the DNA furnished D and trimming. This table has about 200,000 clones, around four fifths appearing once. CDR1 is MNHEY and CDR2 is SMNVEV in the germline V gene (reference sequence). V lost 5 bases to trimming and J lost 7 bases; unmatched junction nucleotides: 19. This CDR3 has 17 residues.

The rearrangement links TRBV27 to TRBJ1-2, with 7 bases lining up with TRBD1. The sequence was obtained from a man aged 55 to 70 with COVID-19, enrolled during active disease. Material for sequencing was peripheral blood. The DNA for the CDR3 is TGTGCCAGCAGTCCTACGAGGGAAGGGGGCGGCGAGGGTGGCTACACCTTC. This sequence encodes CASSPTREGGGEGGYTF.